The present entry profiles one T cell receptor (beta chain) with its context. Its target is unknown. The CDR3 is made up of 16 amino acids. The J segment lost 5 bases and the V segment lost 2 bases, leaving 6 bases of the junction unmatched. Germline CDR1 is SEHNR and CDR2 is FQNEAQ (reference sequence). Profiled with immunoSEQ multiplex PCR; TCRdb holds only in-frame clones, not every one. The sample holds 80,000 to 95,000 clones, about 89% seen once. The entry originates in a study of OX40 agonist ivuxolimab in advanced cancers. On the study more broadly: The patients' treatment was ivuxolimab, an agonistic anti-OX40 (CD134) antibody. At under 85% male, the cohort had a mean age of about 60 years, ranging from 23 to 79.

General study results and limits: Specificity for antigen went undetermined in the expanded peripheral T cells.

The receptor was isolated from an adult with an advanced solid tumor such as melanoma, head and neck, liver or kidney cancer. The sample in question was CD4+ or CD8+ T cells sorted from blood, obtained in a trial of the OX40 agonist ivuxolimab. The J gene is TRBJ1-1, the V gene TRBV7-9, with 12 bases that match TRBD1. The CDR3 sequence: CASSLTRDRGRTEAFF. The CDR3 bases are TGTGCCAGCAGCTTAACCCGGGACAGGGGGCGAACTGAAGCTTTCTTT.